A single T cell receptor beta chain is shown here with its context. The sample belongs to a study of blood T cell repertoires in COVID-19. Study as a whole: Sites across the United States, Italy and Spain contributed samples from acute and convalescent COVID-19. PBMCs, B-cell-depleted T cells, or T cells provided the cDNA or gDNA that made up the material.

Per the original data handling: For nucleated cells, counts were estimated from reference gene primer amplification. Repertoires were generated with immunoSEQ multiplex PCR, while TCRdb's copy carries only in-frame clones and drops some. V and J calls and clone size are copied from that table; D and trimming were computed from the DNA. The profile covers around 150,000 clones, with 81% appearing a single time and 9.5% to 11% taken by the ten largest. Germline V gene sequence: CDR1 SNHLY, CDR2 FYNNEI. This CDR3 contains 18 residues. Trimming took 7 bases from V and 7 from J; bases not matched to a gene: 17.

Sequenced: peripheral blood. The chain uses TRBV2 and TRBJ2-7; TRBD2 aligns across 15 bases. This TCR derives from a man aged 55 to 70 with active or convalescent COVID-19. The CDR3 protein is CASTYYPGTSGGKDEQYF. In DNA form, the CDR3 reads TGTGCCAGCACCTATTACCCCGGGACTAGCGGGGGGAAGGATGAGCAGTACTTC.